This TCR beta chain was obtained from a study of blood T cell repertoires in COVID-19. Study at large: Whether acute or convalescent, the COVID-19 samples came from the United States, Italy and Spain. The analysed material was cDNA or gDNA that came from T cells, B-cell-depleted T cells, or PBMCs.

CDR1 and CDR2 (germline): SNHLY, FYNNEI. There are 14 residues in the CDR3. The V gene lost 4 bases and the J gene lost 7 bases, with 11 bases spanning the gap. Original processing notes: Nucleated cell number was recorded as an estimate derived from reference gene primer amplification. Produced via immunoSEQ multiplex PCR; TCRdb's table is partial and in-frame only. That table gives V, J and clone size, and the DNA gave D and trimming. The table has 280,000 or so clones, 70% to 90% seen once. The chain joins TRBV2 to TRBJ1-6, with D unresolved. Sample: peripheral blood. This TCR was recovered from a man aged 18 to 29 with active or convalescent COVID-19. DNA for the CDR3: TGTGCCAGCAGTGTTGCTCGGGAAAATTCACCCCTCCACTTT. Translating it yields CASSVARENSPLHF.